A single sample is the source of the 30 T cell receptor beta chains below, sequenced in a study of identical twins. TCRdb re-derived calls from the 5' RACE reads in MiXCR, one entry per CDR3 protein. The repertoire holds approximately 890,000 distinct CDR3 sequences, over 9% seen once, with roughly 1.6% in the top ten. The sample was also reused in another study, on yellow fever vaccine responses in identical twins.

Sequencing used PBMCs. These receptors were obtained from a woman aged 18-35 years in good health.

In its sample, this clonotype was seen a few times. This chain connects TRBV5-1 to TRBJ1-5; D ambiguous. V lost 0 bases and J lost 6, with 13 bases in between. Germline V gene sequence: CDR1 SGHRS, CDR2 YFSETQ. The CDR3 runs 15 residues. The CDR3, as DNA: TGCGCCAGCAGCTTGGGTGTTGGCTTCACTCAGCCCCAGCATTTT. Translation gives CASSLGVGFTQPQHF.

The chain links TRBV28 to TRBJ2-5; 10 bases line up with TRBD2. The V gene's germline CDR1 is MDHEN and CDR2 SYDVKM. The CDR3 is made up of 17 amino acids. V dropped 5 bases and J dropped 5; count of bases not matched to a gene: 14. The CDR3 sequence is CASSPGGLAGARETQYF. CDR3 nucleotides: TGTGCCAGCAGTCCCGGTGGCCTAGCGGGAGCTCGTGAGACCCAGTACTTC.

This clonotype occurred many times. The chain joins TRBV19 to TRBJ2-7; D is possibly TRBD2 (5 bases). CDR1 LNHDA and CDR2 SQIVND come from the germline V gene (reference sequence). V lost 4 bases to trimming and J lost 4 bases, with 11 bases between them. CDR3 size: 13 residues. Here the CDR3 reads CASSTPGLYEQYF. As DNA, the CDR3 is TGTGCCAGTAGTACTCCGGGATTATACGAGCAGTACTTC.

The sample holds a few counts of this clonotype. The CDR3 spells CATSSRYSLSGNTIYF. Here the CDR3 DNA reads TGTGCCACCAGCAGCCGTTATAGCCTCTCTGGAAACACCATATATTTT. This rearrangement joins TRBV15 to TRBJ1-3; no firm D call. The germline CDR1 and CDR2 sequences are LNHNV and YYDKDF (reference sequence). The germline V and J ends were trimmed by 3 bases and 0 bases, with 12 bases remaining between them. The CDR3 is 16 amino acids.

The table lists this clonotype with a few counts. The chain is built from TRBV12-3 or TRBV12-4 and TRBJ2-1; tentatively, D is TRBD2 (6 bases). CDR3 length: 14 residues. Trimming removed 1 base from V and 5 bases from J, with 9 bases in between. DNA of the CDR3: TGTGCCAGCAGTTTAGATGCGGGAAACAATGAGCAGTTCTTC. Protein product: CASSLDAGNNEQFF.

This clonotype was seen more than once but under ten times. The V call is TRBV6-1, the J call TRBJ1-2; D is uncertain. This CDR3 is built from 15 residues. Germline CDR1 and CDR2: MNHNS and SASEGT. V lost 7 bases, J lost 3 bases, and 18 bases lay in between. Here the CDR3 reads CASTPRQTPHYGYTF. The CDR3 region has the DNA TGTGCCAGCACCCCCCGCCAGACGCCTCACTATGGCTACACCTTC.

The CDR3 sequence is CSVLGYGYTF. In DNA, the CDR3 is TGCAGCGTTTTGGGATATGGCTACACCTTC. V usage is TRBV29-1 and J usage is TRBJ1-2; D is ambiguous. This CDR3 is built from 10 residues. CDR1 and CDR2 (germline): SQVTM, ANQGSEA. Trimming removed 5 bases at V and 5 bases at J, with 6 bases between.

The sample holds a few counts of this clonotype. V usage is TRBV7-8 and J usage is TRBJ2-3; no clear D. Germline V gene data show CDR1 as SGHVS and CDR2 as FQNEAQ. V shed 1 base and J shed 2 bases, with 19 bases lying between them. CDR3 length equals 18 residues. The CDR3 DNA reads TGTGCCAGCAGCTTAGGGTGGGGTAGCCTGAAATTCACAGATACGCAGTATTTT. As protein: CASSLGWGSLKFTDTQYF.

This chain links TRBV27 with TRBJ2-2, with 9 bases lining up with TRBD2. CDR3 length equals 15 residues. Trimming took 4 bases from V and 9 from J; bases not matched to a gene: 9. Per the germline V gene, CDR1 is MNHEY and CDR2 is SMNVEV (reference sequence). For the CDR3, the DNA is TGTGCCAGCAGTTGGGGACTAGCTGCTGCCCGGGAGCTGTTTTTT. This gives the protein CASSWGLAAARELFF.

This chain connects TRBV7-9 to TRBJ2-3; the D gene is possibly TRBD1 (6 bases). V lost 6 bases and J 3 bases, leaving 19 bases between the germline ends. The germline V gene encodes CDR1 SEHNR and CDR2 FQNEAQ (reference sequence). CDR3 length: 16 amino acids. The CDR3 spells CASSPPGTRSTDTQYF. The CDR3 DNA sequence: TGTGCCAGCAGTCCCCCCGGGACACGGAGTACAGATACGCAGTATTTT.

This rearrangement joins TRBV5-8 to TRBJ2-5; 7 bases align to TRBD1. J was trimmed by 7 bases and V by 4 bases; bases with no gene match: 13. Per germline, CDR1 SGHTS and CDR2 YDEGEE. The CDR3 spans 15 residues. CDR3 sequence reads: CASSQGQQVSMTQYF. The CDR3 DNA sequence: TGTGCCAGCAGCCAGGGACAGCAGGTCTCAATGACCCAGTACTTC.

J is TRBJ2-1 and V is TRBV12-3 or TRBV12-4; 8 bases map to TRBD2. After removal of 7 bases from V and 4 bases from J, the junction contained 9 bases not matched to a gene. The CDR3 is 15 residues long. This CDR3 is CASMPGGVSYNEQFF. The CDR3 nucleotides read TGTGCCAGCATGCCGGGGGGGGTTAGTTACAATGAGCAGTTCTTC.

This clonotype was counted ten times or more. The rearrangement links TRBV14 to TRBJ1-6; D is undetermined. CDR1 and CDR2 from the germline V gene are SGHDN and FVKESK. The CDR3 covers 14 residues. The V end was cut by 1 base, the J end by 7 bases, with 8 bases between. CDR3 loop: CASSQGAQNSPLHF. CDR3 sequence (DNA): TGTGCCAGCAGCCAAGGGGCGCAGAATTCACCCCTCCACTTT. The full variable domain, in which reference TRBV14 and TRBJ1-6 provide the parts outside the CDR3, is EAGVTQFPSHSVIEKGQTVTLRCDPISGHDNLYWYRRVMGKEIKFLLHFVKESKQDESGMPNNRFLAERTGGTYSTLKVQPAELEDSGVYFCASSQGAQNSPLHFGNGTRLTVT.

This chain links TRBV12-3 or TRBV12-4 with TRBJ2-7; D may be TRBD2 (5 bases). The CDR3 has 14 amino acids. Trimming pared 2 bases from V and 0 bases from J, leaving 8 bases between. The CDR3 sequence: CASSLNGNSYEQYF. The CDR3 coding sequence is TGTGCCAGCAGTTTAAACGGGAACTCCTACGAGCAGTACTTC.

The genes are TRBV3-1 and TRBJ2-5; 9 bases match TRBD2. This CDR3 region has 15 residues. Trimming took 3 bases from V and 5 from J; bases not matched to a gene: 7. Germline values: CDR1 LGHDT, CDR2 YNNKEL (reference sequence). The CDR3 loop reads CASSHSGLAPETQYF. CDR3 sequence (DNA): TGTGCCAGCAGCCACTCGGGACTAGCCCCCGAGACCCAGTACTTC.

The rearrangement links TRBV19 to TRBJ2-2; D gene ambiguous. Germline CDR1 and CDR2: LNHDA and SQIVND (reference sequence). CDR3 size: 14 residues. V was clipped by 3 bases and J by 0 bases, with 5 bases between them. As DNA, the CDR3 is TGTGCCAGTAGTATGGCAGCGAACACCGGGGAGCTGTTTTTT. Translated: CASSMAANTGELFF.

This clonotype was detected many times. This chain connects TRBV12-5 to TRBJ2-7; D is possibly TRBD2 (5 bases). The V gene's germline CDR1 is LGHNT and CDR2 FRNRAP. The CDR3 covers 15 residues. With 2 bases removed from V and 1 base from J, the gap between germline ends came to 12 bases. The CDR3 DNA follows: TGTGCTAGTGGTTTGTATTACAGAGGGTCCTACGAGCAGTACTTC. Translated, it gives CASGLYYRGSYEQYF.

This clonotype was detected a few times. The CDR3 loop is CSAPKERGSSYEQYV. Here the CDR3 DNA reads TGCAGTGCCCCCAAGGAGCGGGGGAGCTCCTACGAGCAGTACGTC. This rearrangement joins TRBV20-1 to TRBJ2-7, with 8 positions matching TRBD2. Germline V CDR1 and CDR2: DFQATT, SNEGSKA (reference sequence). The ends lost 6 bases at V and 0 bases at J; junction bases unmatched: 10. CDR3 length: 15 amino acids.

This chain uses TRBV24-1 with TRBJ2-7, with a possible D match to TRBD1 (6 bases). Trimming removed 3 bases at V and 3 bases at J, with 14 bases between. The CDR3 runs to 15 residues. The V gene's germline CDR1 is KGHDR and CDR2 SFDVKD. The CDR3: CATSDIQGPIYEQYF. The CDR3 region has the DNA TGTGCCACCAGTGATATACAGGGACCAATCTACGAGCAGTACTTC.

CDR3 in DNA: TGTGCCAGCAGCGCGAGCGGGGGGGCCGCGAATGAGCAGTTCTTC. Protein sequence: CASSASGGAANEQFF. The chain links TRBV7-2 to TRBJ2-1; 10 bases align to TRBD2. Germline V gene sequence: CDR1 SGHTA, CDR2 FQGNSA. This CDR3 has 15 amino acids. V lost 5 bases and J lost 7; bases outside the gene matches: 8.

This clonotype occurred many times. This rearrangement joins TRBV6-6 to TRBJ2-5; D gene unclear. Looked up from germline, CDR1 is MNHNY and CDR2 is SVGAGI (reference sequence). V was shortened by 0 bases and J by 3 bases, with 2 bases between the two germline ends. There are 12 residues in the CDR3. CDR3: CASSYSEETQYF. CDR3 in DNA: TGTGCCAGCAGTTACTCGGAAGAGACCCAGTACTTC.

A few counts support this clonotype. The DNA of the CDR3 is TGTGCCAGCACCCCTTCGGGGGGGGCATGGGAGACCCAGTACTTC. This encodes CASTPSGGAWETQYF. The chain couples TRBV9 to TRBJ2-5; TRBD2 matches 8 bases. This CDR3 comprises 15 residues. The ends lost 6 bases at V and 5 bases at J; junction bases unmatched: 12. Germline V lookup: CDR1 SGDLS, CDR2 YYNGEE.

This clonotype has a count of ten or more. This rearrangement joins TRBV29-1 to TRBJ2-1; D ambiguous. The CDR3 length is 14 residues. V gave up 3 bases and J gave up 5 bases, with 14 bases separating them. Germline loops: CDR1 SQVTM, CDR2 ANQGSEA. CDR3 residues: CSVEYLGKNNEQFF. CDR3 in DNA: TGCAGCGTTGAGTACCTCGGCAAAAACAATGAGCAGTTCTTC.

The J gene is TRBJ2-1, the V gene TRBV5-1; 8 nucleotides agree with TRBD2. The CDR3 contains 17 residues. V shed 2 bases, J shed 7 bases, and the junction held 14 bases outside the gene matches. Germline V gene data show CDR1 as SGHRS and CDR2 as YFSETQ. The CDR3 spells CASSFGLASVGSNEQFF. The CDR3 DNA reads TGCGCCAGCAGCTTTGGACTAGCTTCTGTGGGGTCGAATGAGCAGTTCTTC.

This clonotype was seen only a few times. The chain links TRBV20-1 to TRBJ2-1; 11 bases are shared with TRBD2. The CDR3 covers 15 residues. The germline gives CDR1 DFQATT, CDR2 SNEGSKA (reference sequence). The junction had 7 bases not matched to a gene; V was cut back by 3 bases and J by 6 bases. The CDR3 protein is CSARIAGGVVNEQFF. The DNA of the CDR3 is TGCAGTGCTAGGATAGCGGGAGGGGTAGTCAATGAGCAGTTCTTC.

This clonotype was counted at least ten times. The CDR3 protein is CASRGSYGYTF. The CDR3 DNA sequence: TGTGCCAGCAGGGGCAGCTATGGCTACACCTTC. V gene TRBV25-1 combines with J gene TRBJ1-2; D is uncertain. This CDR3 region has 11 residues. The V end lost 6 bases, the J end lost 4 bases, and 6 bases lay between the germline ends. Germline assignment: CDR1 MGHDK and CDR2 SYGVNS.

This clonotype was observed a few times. The chain employs TRBV27 and TRBJ2-2; D is perhaps TRBD2 (6 bases). The germline gives CDR1 MNHEY, CDR2 SMNVEV (reference sequence). Deletions cut 4 bases from V and 0 bases from J, with 12 bases between. The CDR3 runs 16 residues. CDR3 loop: CASSYGRGSNTGELFF. The CDR3 DNA follows: TGTGCCAGCAGTTATGGGCGGGGCTCGAACACCGGGGAGCTGTTTTTT.

In regard to this clonotype: This may stem from a read error, because a much larger clone lies one nucleotide away. This chain links TRBV4-2 with TRBJ2-1; weak D call: TRBD2 (5 bases). Germline assignment: CDR1 LGHNA and CDR2 YNFKEQ. The CDR3 loop spans 18 amino acids. V lost 0 bases and J lost 5, with 20 bases in between. Here the CDR3 reads CASSQEDGRGEVDNEQFF. CDR3 DNA: TGTGCCAGCAGCCAAGAAGACGGACGGGGTGAGGTCGACAATGAGCAGTTCTTC.

The V and J genes are TRBV3-1 and TRBJ2-5; a possible D gene is TRBD2 (5 bases). The CDR3 has 13 residues. The V gene lost 4 bases and the J gene lost 5 bases, with 11 bases spanning the gap. Germline V CDR1 and CDR2: LGHDT, YNNKEL (reference sequence). This chain's CDR3 is CASSPGWRETQYF. The CDR3 bases are TGTGCCAGCAGCCCAGGCTGGAGGGAGACCCAGTACTTC.

In this sample, this clonotype turned up a few times. This chain connects TRBV20-1 to TRBJ2-2; TRBD1 or TRBD2 may be the D gene (5 bases each). V was trimmed by 3 bases and J by 1 base, leaving 12 bases between them. Germline CDR1 reads DFQATT; CDR2 reads SNEGSKA (reference sequence). CDR3 size: 15 residues. The CDR3 sequence is CSASLGELNTGELFF. In nucleotides, the CDR3 is TGCAGTGCTAGCTTAGGGGAGTTGAACACCGGGGAGCTGTTTTTT.